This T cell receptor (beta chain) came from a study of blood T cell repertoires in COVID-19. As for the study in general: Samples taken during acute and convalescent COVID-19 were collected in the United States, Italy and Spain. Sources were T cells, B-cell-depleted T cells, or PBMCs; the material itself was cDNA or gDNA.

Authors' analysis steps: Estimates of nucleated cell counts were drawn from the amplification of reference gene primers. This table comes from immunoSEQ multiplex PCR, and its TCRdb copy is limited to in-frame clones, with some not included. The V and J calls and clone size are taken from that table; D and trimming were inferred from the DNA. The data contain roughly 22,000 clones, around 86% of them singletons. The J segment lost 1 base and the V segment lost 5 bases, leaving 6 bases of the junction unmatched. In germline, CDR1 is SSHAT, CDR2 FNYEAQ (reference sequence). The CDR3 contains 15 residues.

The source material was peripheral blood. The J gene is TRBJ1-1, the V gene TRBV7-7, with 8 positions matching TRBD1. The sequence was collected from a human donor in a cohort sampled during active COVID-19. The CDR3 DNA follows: TGTGCCAGCAGCAGTCAGGGGGCCGCGAACACTGAAGCTTTCTTT. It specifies CASSSQGAANTEAFF.